The clone carrying this T cell receptor beta chain was counted between two and nine times. The antigen remains unidentified. Sequencing was performed with immunoSEQ multiplex PCR; in TCRdb, only in-frame clones are kept and a portion is missing. Here the sample spans about 980,000 clones, approximately 80% being singletons. Looked up from germline, CDR1 is SGHTA and CDR2 is FQGTGA. V gave up 10 bases and J gave up 8 bases, with 15 bases separating them. The CDR3 has 13 residues. These data belong to a study of shared clonotypes between healthy human individuals. General study points: Naive subsets usually exceeded memory subsets in estimated richness.

This receptor was taken from a man between 18 and 35 years old in good health. The sample taken for sequencing was memory CD4+ T cells sorted from blood. Described subset: CD45RA-negative fraction. The J gene is TRBJ1-6, the V gene TRBV7-3, with D possibly TRBD1 on 6 matching bases. The CDR3 sequence is CATQGQNDSPLHF. The CDR3 DNA reads TGTGCCACCCAGGGGCAAAACGATTCACCCCTCCACTTT.